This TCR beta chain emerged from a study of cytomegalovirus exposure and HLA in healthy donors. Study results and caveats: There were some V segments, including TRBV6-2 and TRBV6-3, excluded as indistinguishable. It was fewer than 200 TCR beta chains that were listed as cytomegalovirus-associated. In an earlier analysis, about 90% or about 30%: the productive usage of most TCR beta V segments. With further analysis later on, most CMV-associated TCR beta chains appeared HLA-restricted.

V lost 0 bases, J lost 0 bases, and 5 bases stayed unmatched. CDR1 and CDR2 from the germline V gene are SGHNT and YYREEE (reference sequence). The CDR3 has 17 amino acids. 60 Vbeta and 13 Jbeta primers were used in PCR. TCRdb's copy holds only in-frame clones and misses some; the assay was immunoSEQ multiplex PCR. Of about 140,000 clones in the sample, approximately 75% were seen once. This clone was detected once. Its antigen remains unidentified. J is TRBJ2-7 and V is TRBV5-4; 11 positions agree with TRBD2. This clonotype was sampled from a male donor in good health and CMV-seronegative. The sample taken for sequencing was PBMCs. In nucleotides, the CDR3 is TGTGCCAGCAGCTTGGCTAGCGGGGGGCACACCTCCTACGAGCAGTACTTC. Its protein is CASSLASGGHTSYEQYF.